Listed below are T cell receptor beta chains from one sample, sequenced in a study of blood T cell repertoires in COVID-19. The method was immunoSEQ multiplex PCR; TCRdb's version includes in-frame clones alone and lacks a portion of them. The sample includes more than 95,000 clones, 81% of them seen just once. Sequenced material: peripheral blood. These receptors were obtained from an elderly man with acute or convalescent COVID-19. Each CDR3 is given with its conserved first and last residue. The D gene is left open where the match is weak. Some rows have no size entry. The others give once, few or many, or a class for an expanded clone.

d_call	clone_size	v_call	j_call	cdr3_aa	cdr3_nt
.	.	TRBV11-1	TRBJ2-2	CASSLVRVKSAGELFF	TGTGCCAGCAGCTTAGTCAGGGTGAAGAGTGCCGGGGAGCTGTTTTTT
TRBD1	.	TRBV2	TRBJ1-4	CASTRQGATNEKLFF	TGTGCCAGCACCCGACAGGGGGCAACTAATGAAAAACTGTTTTTT
TRBD1	.	TRBV28	TRBJ1-5	CASSSRTGADQPQHF	TGTGCCAGCAGTTCACGGACAGGGGCGGATCAGCCCCAGCATTTT
TRBD2	.	TRBV9	TRBJ2-2	CASSVAVELAVNTGELFF	TGTGCCAGCAGCGTAGCGGTAGAACTAGCGGTGAACACCGGGGAGCTGTTTTTT
TRBD1	.	TRBV7-6	TRBJ1-6	CASSASGQPNSPLHF	TGTGCCAGCAGCGCTTCGGGACAGCCCAATTCACCCCTCCACTTT
.	once	TRBV2	TRBJ1-3	CASMSSGNTIYF	TGTGCCAGCATGAGCTCTGGAAACACCATATATTTT
TRBD2	.	TRBV14	TRBJ2-1	CASSRRRVAGEPGEQFF	TGTGCCAGCAGCCGTAGACGAGTAGCGGGAGAACCGGGTGAGCAGTTCTTC
.	.	TRBV29-1	TRBJ2-7	CSVTRDLYEQYF	TGCAGCGTGACCAGGGATCTCTACGAGCAGTACTTC
.	.	TRBV18	TRBJ2-5	CASSLPGTLKETQYF	TGTGCCAGCTCACTTCCCGGGACTCTGAAAGAGACCCAGTACTTC
.	few	TRBV27	TRBJ2-7	CASSLREPLGHLRVGQYF	TGTGCCAGCAGTTTGAGGGAACCACTCGGCCATCTACGAGTTGGGCAGTACTTC
.	.	TRBV18	TRBJ1-3	CASSQTGSSGNTIYF	TGTGCCAGCTCACAAACAGGTAGCTCTGGAAACACCATATATTTT
TRBD1	.	TRBV2	TRBJ1-2	CASRGQGSYYGYTF	TGTGCCAGCAGGGGACAGGGAAGCTACTATGGCTACACCTTC
TRBD1	.	TRBV5-1	TRBJ1-3	CASSNGQGPSGNTIYF	TGCGCCAGCAGCAATGGACAGGGACCCTCTGGAAACACCATATATTTT
TRBD1	once	TRBV15	TRBJ1-4	CATSSRDRGLTNEKLFF	TGTGCCACCAGCTCCCGGGACAGGGGGCTCACTAATGAAAAACTGTTTTTT
TRBD2	.	TRBV28	TRBJ2-2	CASRTSGNTGELFF	TGTGCCAGCAGGACTAGCGGGAACACCGGGGAGCTGTTTTTT
TRBD1	once	TRBV28	TRBJ1-1	CASSRPGQGATEAFF	TGTGCCAGCAGTAGACCGGGACAGGGGGCTACTGAAGCTTTCTTT
TRBD1	.	TRBV28	TRBJ1-4	CASSLASGQAHEKLFF	TGTGCCAGCAGTTTAGCCTCGGGACAGGCTCATGAAAAACTGTTTTTT
TRBD1	.	TRBV7-2	TRBJ2-1	CASSLGEDREFDEQFF	TGTGCCAGCAGCTTAGGGGAGGACAGGGAATTTGATGAGCAGTTCTTC
TRBD2	.	TRBV5-1	TRBJ2-1	CASSLAPSGRNEQFF	TGCGCCAGCAGCTTGGCCCCTAGCGGGAGGAATGAGCAGTTCTTC
TRBD1	.	TRBV9	TRBJ1-1	CASSAGTGAEAFF	TGTGCCAGCAGCGCAGGGACAGGGGCTGAAGCTTTCTTT
TRBD1	.	TRBV11-2	TRBJ2-7	CASTDLRTGVEQYF	TGTGCCAGCACCGATCTCAGGACAGGCGTCGAGCAGTACTTC
TRBD1	once	TRBV27	TRBJ1-1	CASRMDRGPLNTEAFF	TGTGCCAGCAGAATGGACAGGGGGCCCTTGAACACTGAAGCTTTCTTT
TRBD1	.	TRBV30	TRBJ2-7	CAWSPWTRDRSYEQYF	TGTGCCTGGAGTCCCTGGACCCGGGACAGGTCCTACGAGCAGTACTTC
.	few	TRBV5-1	TRBJ2-1	CASSLAQGYYNEQFF	TGCGCCAGCAGCTTGGCCCAGGGATACTACAATGAGCAGTTCTTC
TRBD1	.	TRBV5-1	TRBJ2-2	CASSLSRGLTNTGELFF	TGCGCCAGCAGCTTATCCAGGGGGCTAACGAACACCGGGGAGCTGTTTTTT
.	.	TRBV5-6	TRBJ2-7	CASSLVPSSTSYEQYF	TGTGCCAGCAGCTTGGTTCCGTCTAGCACCTCCTACGAGCAGTACTTC